This section outlines one TCR beta chain sequence together with its context. Its antigen is still unknown. The V end was cut by 5 bases, the J end by 0 bases, with 11 bases between. The CDR3 totals 15 residues. Germline lookup yields CDR1 MDHEN and CDR2 SYDVKM. This record comes from a study of radiation and T cells in renal cell carcinoma. At the level of the study: Nephrectomy followed 15 Gy stereotactic body radiation by 4 weeks.

Method: immunoSEQ multiplex PCR; TCRdb's copy keeps in-frame clones and lacks some. Counted here are approximately 100,000 clones, less than 90% occurring once; the ten biggest clones make up approximately 8.4%. Whole-study results and caveats: Top tumor clonotypes rose in blood 2 weeks post-radiation, then contracted.

Time point denoted: baseline pretreatment blood. Treatment denoted: 15 Gy SBRT to primary tumor, nephrectomy 4 weeks later. After SBRT, blood was collected at 2 and 4 weeks, plus baseline. The chain combines TRBV28 with TRBJ2-1; D is unresolved. This specimen was blood, taken from a patient whose treatment included radiotherapy and nephrectomy. This TCR was sampled from a man in his fifties or sixties with renal cell carcinoma. In DNA form, the CDR3 reads TGTGCCAGCAGTCCCGACTGGAGCTCCTACAATGAGCAGTTCTTC. Its protein is CASSPDWSSYNEQFF.